These 2 T cell receptor beta chains came from one sample sequenced in a study of T-cell memory formation after mild COVID-19. TCRdb called the 5' RACE reads again in MiXCR, with one record for every CDR3 protein. This sample yields fewer than 90,000 distinct CDR3 sequences, of which roughly 13% are seen a single time; around two fifths belongs to the top ten. Sequenced sample: PBMCs or a T cell subset sorted from them (not recorded which). These receptor sequences come from a man between 18 and 35 years old who had mild COVID-19 (a few samples of this study predate the infection). Cell type and time point are not known.

This clonotype has at least ten counts. This chain uses TRBV6-5 with TRBJ2-5; TRBD2 is a possible D gene (6 bases). The germline CDR1 and CDR2 sequences are MNHEY and SVGAGI. This CDR3 has 14 residues. V was cut by 7 bases and J by 4 bases, with 16 bases left in between. The CDR3, as DNA: TGTGCCAGCACCCCGTTGGGTAGCGGAGAGACCCAGTACTTC. Its protein product is CASTPLGSGETQYF.

The V call is TRBV12-3 or TRBV12-4, the J call TRBJ2-3; 15 nucleotides match TRBD2. The junction had 5 bases not matched to a gene; V was cut back by 5 bases and J by 5 bases. CDR3 length: 16 residues. In nucleotides, the CDR3 is TGTGCCAGCAGTCTCCGGACTAGCGGGGGGGAAGATACGCAGTATTTT. Protein sequence: CASSLRTSGGEDTQYF.